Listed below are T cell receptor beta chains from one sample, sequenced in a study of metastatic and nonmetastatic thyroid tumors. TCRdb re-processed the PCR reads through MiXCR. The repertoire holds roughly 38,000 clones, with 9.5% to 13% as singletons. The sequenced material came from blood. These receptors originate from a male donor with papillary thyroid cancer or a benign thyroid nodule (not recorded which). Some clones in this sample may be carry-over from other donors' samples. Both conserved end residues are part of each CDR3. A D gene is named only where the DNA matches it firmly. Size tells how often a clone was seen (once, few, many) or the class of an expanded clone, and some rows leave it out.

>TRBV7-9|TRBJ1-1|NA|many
CASSPRRVGGTEAFF
TGTGCCAGCAGCCCCAGGCGGGTGGGCGGCACTGAAGCTTTCTTT
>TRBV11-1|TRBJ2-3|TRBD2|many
CASSLGAGLEVDTQYF
TGTGCCAGCAGCTTGGGGGCGGGACTAGAAGTAGATACGCAGTATTTT
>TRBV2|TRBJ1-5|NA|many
CASREQFNQPQHF
TGTGCCAGCAGGGAACAATTTAATCAGCCCCAGCATTTT
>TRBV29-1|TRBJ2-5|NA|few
CSARWSSRETQYF
TGCAGCGCTCGCTGGAGTTCGAGAGAGACCCAGTACTTC
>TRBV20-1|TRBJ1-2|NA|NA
CSARETANYGYTF
TGCAGTGCTAGAGAAACAGCTAACTATGGCTACACCTTC
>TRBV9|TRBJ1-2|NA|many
CASSGTPTYGYGYTF
TGTGCCAGCAGCGGGACCCCAACGTATGGCTATGGCTACACCTTC
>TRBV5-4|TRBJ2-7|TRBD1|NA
CASRDRYSYEQYF
TGTGCCAGCAGGGACAGGTACTCCTACGAGCAGTACTTC
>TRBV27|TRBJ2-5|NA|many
CATLLREQETQYF
TGTGCCACCCTACTCCGAGAGCAAGAGACCCAGTACTTC
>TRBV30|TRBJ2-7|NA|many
CAWSVGSGQYF
TGTGCCTGGAGTGTAGGTTCGGGGCAGTACTTC
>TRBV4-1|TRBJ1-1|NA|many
CASSQTRGRAEAFF
TGCGCCAGCAGCCAAACGAGGGGGAGGGCTGAAGCTTTCTTT
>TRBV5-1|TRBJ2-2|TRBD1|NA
CASSEGQGALAGELFF
TGCGCCAGCAGCGAGGGACAGGGGGCACTGGCCGGGGAGCTGTTTTTT
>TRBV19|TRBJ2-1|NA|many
CASSPPHANEQFF
TGTGCCAGTAGTCCCCCCCACGCAAATGAGCAGTTCTTC
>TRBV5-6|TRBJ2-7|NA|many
CASSFDPYEQYF
TGTGCCAGCAGCTTCGACCCTTACGAGCAGTACTTC
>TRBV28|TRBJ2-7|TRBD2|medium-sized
CASSWGGRAYEQYF
TGTGCCAGCAGTTGGGGCGGGAGGGCCTACGAGCAGTACTTC
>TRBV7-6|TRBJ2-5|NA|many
CASSQGTPRQETQYF
TGTGCCAGCAGCCAGGGGACTCCGAGGCAAGAGACCCAGTACTTC
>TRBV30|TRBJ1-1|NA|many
CAWSTGMGFMNTEAFF
TGTGCCTGGAGTACCGGGATGGGGTTCATGAACACTGAAGCTTTCTTT
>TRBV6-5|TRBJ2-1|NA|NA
CASSYVAGATKVKNEQFF
TGTGCCAGCAGTTACGTAGCCGGAGCGACCAAGGTGAAGAATGAGCAGTTCTTC